This T cell receptor beta chain was observed in a study of blood T cell repertoires in COVID-19. Germline-derived CDR1 and CDR2 are SGDLS and YYNGEE. Germline trimming cut 4 bases from V and 6 bases from J; bases unmatched to any gene: 8. The CDR3 consists of 15 residues. Method: immunoSEQ multiplex PCR; TCRdb's copy keeps in-frame clones and lacks some. The sample consists of about 280,000 clones, roughly 87% of them appearing once. The chain uses TRBV9 and TRBJ1-2, with 11 bases fitting TRBD1. The receptor's source is a human donor in a cohort sampled during active COVID-19. Input material: peripheral blood. The DNA of the CDR3 is TGTGCCAGCAGCCCGCGGACAGGGGGCTTCAATGGCTACACCTTC. This codes for CASSPRTGGFNGYTF.